This TCR beta chain was obtained from a study of CD8+CD57+ T cells in acquired aplastic anemia. For the study at large: Sorted CD4+ and CD8+ cell DNA averaged approximately 3.2 ug.

CD8+CD57+ cell expansion, shown by flow cytometry, had occurred in the patients selected for sequencing. The enrolled patients all had severe acquired aplastic anemia. Blood came from patients not yet given any therapy. According to the study, genomic DNA was the template for TCR beta VDJ and CDR3 profiling. TCRdb fed the reads into MiXCR, producing one record per CDR3 protein. This sample carries about half a million distinct CDR3 sequences, around 30% of them seen once, and the ten largest clones take less than 0.85%. Trimming took off 4 bases at V and 3 bases at J, with 19 bases between the two ends. Germline loops: CDR1 SGHDN, CDR2 FVKESK. This CDR3 spans 16 amino acids. In this sample, this clonotype turned up a few times.

The gene calls are TRBV14 and TRBJ2-7; D unclear. This TCR was sampled from a human donor with aplastic anemia. The sequencing sample was made of sorted CD4+, CD8+, or CD8+CD57+ T cells (not recorded which) from PBMCs. Here the CDR3 reads CASSPGFLNRNYEQYF. The CDR3 nucleotides read TGTGCCAGCAGCCCTGGATTTTTGAACAGAAACTACGAGCAGTACTTC. The full variable domain, completed using reference TRBV14 and TRBJ2-7, is EAGVTQFPSHSVIEKGQTVTLRCDPISGHDNLYWYRRVMGKEIKFLLHFVKESKQDESGMPNNRFLAERTGGTYSTLKVQPAELEDSGVYFCASSPGFLNRNYEQYFGPGTRLTVT.